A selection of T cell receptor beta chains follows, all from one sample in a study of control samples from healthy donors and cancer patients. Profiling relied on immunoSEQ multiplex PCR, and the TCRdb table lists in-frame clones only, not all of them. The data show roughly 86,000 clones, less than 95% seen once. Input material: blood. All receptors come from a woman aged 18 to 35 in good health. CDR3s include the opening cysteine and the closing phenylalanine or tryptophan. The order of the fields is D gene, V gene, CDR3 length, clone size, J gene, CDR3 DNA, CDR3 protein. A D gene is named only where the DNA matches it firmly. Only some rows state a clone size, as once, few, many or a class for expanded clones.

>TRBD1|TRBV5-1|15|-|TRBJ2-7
TGCGCCAGCAGCTTGCGGTGGGGGACAGGCTACGAGCAGTACTTC
CASSLRWGTGYEQYF
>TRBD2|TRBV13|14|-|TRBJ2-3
TGTGCCAGACCAGCGGGGGCCGGCACAGATACGCAGTATTTT
CARPAGAGTDTQYF
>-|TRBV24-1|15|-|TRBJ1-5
TGTGCCACCAGTGGACCTGACGGACGGAATCAGCCCCAGCATTTT
CATSGPDGRNQPQHF
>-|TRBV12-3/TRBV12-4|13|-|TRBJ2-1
TGTGCCAGCAGTACACAGGGAACGTATGAGCAGTTCTTC
CASSTQGTYEQFF
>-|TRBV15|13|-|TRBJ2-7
TGTGCCACCAGCAGAGATTTACAGGGCGAGCAGTACTTC
CATSRDLQGEQYF
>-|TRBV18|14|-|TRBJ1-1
TGTGCCAGCTCACCACCTGGAGGAAGAACTGAAGCTTTCTTT
CASSPPGGRTEAFF
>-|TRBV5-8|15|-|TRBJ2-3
TGTGCCAGCAGCTTGGTCATCTCGGGGACAGATACGCAGTATTTT
CASSLVISGTDTQYF
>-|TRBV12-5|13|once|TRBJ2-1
TGTGCTAGTGGTTTGGGGGGATACAATGAGCAGTTCTTC
CASGLGGYNEQFF
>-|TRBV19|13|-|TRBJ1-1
TGTGCCAGTAGTATAGCACAGAACACTGAAGCTTTCTTT
CASSIAQNTEAFF
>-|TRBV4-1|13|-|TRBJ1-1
TGCGCCAGCAGCCAGGGGGACGTTAGAAAAGCTTTCTTT
CASSQGDVRKAFF
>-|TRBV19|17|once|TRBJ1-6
TGTGCCAGTAGTATCTTGGCGGAGGGACCCTTCAATTCACCCCTCCACTTT
CASSILAEGPFNSPLHF
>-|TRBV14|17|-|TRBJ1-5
TGTGCCAGCAGCCAAGCCCTCGGGGGGTATAGCAATCAGCCCCAGCATTTT
CASSQALGGYSNQPQHF
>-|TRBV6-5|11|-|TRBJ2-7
TGTGCCTTTAAAGGGGGTTGGGAGCAGTACTTC
CAFKGGWEQYF
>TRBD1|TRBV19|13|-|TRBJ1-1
TGTGCCAGTGGGACAGGGGTCTACACTGAAGCTTTCTTT
CASGTGVYTEAFF
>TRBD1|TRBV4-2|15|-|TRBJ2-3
TGTGCCAGCAGCCAAACCGGGACAGCCACAGATACGCAGTATTTT
CASSQTGTATDTQYF
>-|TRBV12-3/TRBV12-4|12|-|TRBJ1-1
TGTGCCAGCAGCCCTGCAGGGGATGAAGCTTTCTTT
CASSPAGDEAFF
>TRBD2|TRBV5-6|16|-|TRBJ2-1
TGTGCCAGCAGCTTATTAGCGGGTTGGGTTTACAATGAGCAGTTCTTC
CASSLLAGWVYNEQFF
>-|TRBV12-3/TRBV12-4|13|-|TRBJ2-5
TGTGCCAGCAGGCAGACAGTCCAAGAGACCCAGTACTTC
CASRQTVQETQYF
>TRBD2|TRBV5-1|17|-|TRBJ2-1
TGCGCCAGCAGCCCGGGACTAGCGGGGGGCATATACAATGAGCAGTTCTTC
CASSPGLAGGIYNEQFF
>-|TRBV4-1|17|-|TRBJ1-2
TGCGCCAGCAGCCCTCAATATGCAGCAGGAAGTAACTATGGCTACACCTTC
CASSPQYAAGSNYGYTF
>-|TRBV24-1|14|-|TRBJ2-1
TGTGCCACCAGTGCCCAAGGAGGGTCGGGAGAGCAGTTCTTC
CATSAQGGSGEQFF
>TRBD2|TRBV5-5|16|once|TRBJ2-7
TGTGCCAGCAGCTTGGGGCTAGCGGGGGGGCCCTACGAGCAGTACTTC
CASSLGLAGGPYEQYF